The sequence of this T cell receptor beta chain was determined in a study of T cell repertoires in cytomegalovirus infection (dated by TCRdb to between 2019 and 2020). Regarding the study in general: Donor HLA type was relevant to the analysis, because carriage of CMV infection together with the matching HLA type was indicated by public TCR beta signatures.

V was cut back by 1 base and J by 1 base, leaving a gap of 11 bases between them. The cysteine opens and the phenylalanine closes a CDR3 of 16 amino acids. Only the CDR3 DNA is retained, 48 bases long and in frame from the first base. CDR1 is given as SEHNR and CDR2 as FQNEAQ, both from the germline V gene (reference sequence). This sample was sequenced with an Illumina HiSeq 1500. TCRdb reran the public reads through fastp at Q25 and MiXCR, keeping productive beta chains. Every entry covers one CDR3 protein and lists the most common genes and DNA from its rows. This sample comprises around 630,000 distinct CDR3 sequences, roughly 24% of them detected only once. The ten top clones hold roughly 8% of the sample. Summary of the overall study and its limitations: Carriers of CMV infection plus the relevant HLA type were discriminated by the cumulative frequency of public TCR beta family members in the study cohort and in an independent approximately 360-donor cohort. The ex vivo response was dominated by HLA-C-restricted CMV-specific TCR beta clonotypes, and the single most frequent clonotype in two of eight donors was supplied by these HLA-C-restricted clonotypes.

This clonotype was counted between two and nine times. The antigen it binds to is not known. No much larger clone exists at a distance of one base, and base qualities are not known. The sequence derives from a human donor in good health (CMV status not recorded). Some clones in this sample may be carry-over from other donors' samples. Sample: CD8+ T cells from PBMCs. Recombination linked TRBV7-9 to TRBJ2-1; the D gene is perhaps TRBD2, from 7 matching bases. The CDR3 protein: CASSLDGGHSYNEQFF. The bases are TGTGCCAGCAGCTTAGACGGGGGGCATTCCTACAATGAGCAGTTCTTC.